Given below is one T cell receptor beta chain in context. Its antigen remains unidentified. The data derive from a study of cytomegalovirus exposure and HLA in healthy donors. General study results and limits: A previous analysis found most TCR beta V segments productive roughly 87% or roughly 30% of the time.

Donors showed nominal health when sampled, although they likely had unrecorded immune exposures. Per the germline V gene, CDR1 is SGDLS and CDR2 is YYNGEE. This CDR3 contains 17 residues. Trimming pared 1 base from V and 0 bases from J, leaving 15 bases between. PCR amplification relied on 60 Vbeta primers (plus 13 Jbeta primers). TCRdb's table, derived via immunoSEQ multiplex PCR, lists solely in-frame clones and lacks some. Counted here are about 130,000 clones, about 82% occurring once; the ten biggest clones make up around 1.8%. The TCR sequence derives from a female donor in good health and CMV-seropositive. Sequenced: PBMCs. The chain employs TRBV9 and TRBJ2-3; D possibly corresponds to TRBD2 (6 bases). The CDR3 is CASSVWGSGLSTDTQYF. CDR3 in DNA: TGTGCCAGCAGCGTATGGGGTAGCGGTCTTAGCACAGATACGCAGTATTTT.